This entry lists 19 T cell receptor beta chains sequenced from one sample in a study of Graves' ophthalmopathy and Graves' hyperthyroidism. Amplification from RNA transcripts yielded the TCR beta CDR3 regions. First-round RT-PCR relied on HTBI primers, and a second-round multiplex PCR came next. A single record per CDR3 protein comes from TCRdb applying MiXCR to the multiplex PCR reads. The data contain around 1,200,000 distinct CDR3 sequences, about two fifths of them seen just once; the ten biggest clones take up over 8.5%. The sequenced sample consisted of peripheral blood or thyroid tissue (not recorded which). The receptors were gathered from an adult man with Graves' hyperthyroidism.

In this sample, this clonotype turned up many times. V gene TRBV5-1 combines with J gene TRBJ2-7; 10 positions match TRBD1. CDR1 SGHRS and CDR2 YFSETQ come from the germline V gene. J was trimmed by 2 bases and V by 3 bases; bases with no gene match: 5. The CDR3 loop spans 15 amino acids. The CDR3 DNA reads TGCGCCAGCAGCTCCGGGACAGGGGTTCCCTACGAGCAGTACTTC. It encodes CASSSGTGVPYEQYF.

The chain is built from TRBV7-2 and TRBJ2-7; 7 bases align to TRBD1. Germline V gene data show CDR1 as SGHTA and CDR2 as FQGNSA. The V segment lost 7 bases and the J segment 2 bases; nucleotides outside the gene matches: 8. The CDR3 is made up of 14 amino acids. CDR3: CASTHPGTAYEQYF. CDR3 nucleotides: TGTGCCAGCACCCACCCCGGGACAGCCTACGAGCAGTACTTC.

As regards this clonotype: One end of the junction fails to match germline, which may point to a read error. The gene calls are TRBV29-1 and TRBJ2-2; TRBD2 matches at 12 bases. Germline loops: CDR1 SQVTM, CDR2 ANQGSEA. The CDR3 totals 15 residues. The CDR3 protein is CSVEVGLAGRDEQFF. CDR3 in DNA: TGCAGCGTTGAAGTTGGACTAGCGGGACGGGATGAGCAGTTTTTT.

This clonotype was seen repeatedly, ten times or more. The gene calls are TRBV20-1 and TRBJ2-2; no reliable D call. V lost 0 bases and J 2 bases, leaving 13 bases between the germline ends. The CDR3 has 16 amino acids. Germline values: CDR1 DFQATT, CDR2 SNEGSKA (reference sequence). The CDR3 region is CSARDLGTANTGELFF. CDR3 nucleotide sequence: TGCAGTGCTAGAGATCTTGGAACAGCCAACACCGGGGAGCTGTTTTTT.

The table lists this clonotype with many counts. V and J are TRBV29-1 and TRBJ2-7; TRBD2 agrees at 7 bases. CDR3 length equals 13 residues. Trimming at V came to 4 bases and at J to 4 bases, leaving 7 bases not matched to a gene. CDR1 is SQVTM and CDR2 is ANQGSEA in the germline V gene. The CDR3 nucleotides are TGCAGCGTTGCCCTAGCGGCTGCGTACGAGCAGTACTTC. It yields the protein CSVALAAAYEQYF.

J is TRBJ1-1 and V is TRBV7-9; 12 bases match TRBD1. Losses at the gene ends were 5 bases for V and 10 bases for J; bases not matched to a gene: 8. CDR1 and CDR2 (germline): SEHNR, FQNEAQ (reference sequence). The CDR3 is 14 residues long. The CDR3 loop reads CASSRGQGAVVAFF. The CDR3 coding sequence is TGTGCCAGCAGCCGGGGACAGGGGGCTGTCGTAGCTTTCTTT.

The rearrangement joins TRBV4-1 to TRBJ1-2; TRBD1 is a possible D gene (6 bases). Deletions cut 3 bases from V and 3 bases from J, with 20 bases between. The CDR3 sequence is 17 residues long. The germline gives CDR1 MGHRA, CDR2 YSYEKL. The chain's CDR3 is CASSQDYYREVYYGYTF. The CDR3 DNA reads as TGCGCCAGCAGCCAGGATTACTACAGGGAGGTTTACTATGGCTACACCTTC.

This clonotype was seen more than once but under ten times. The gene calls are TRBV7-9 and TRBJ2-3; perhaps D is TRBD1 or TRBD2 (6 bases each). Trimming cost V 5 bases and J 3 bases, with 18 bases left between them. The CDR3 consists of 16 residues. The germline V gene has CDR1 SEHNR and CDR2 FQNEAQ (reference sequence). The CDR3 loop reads CASSLLGGSATDTQYF. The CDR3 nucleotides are TGTGCCAGCAGCCTCCTAGGGGGGTCAGCGACAGATACGCAGTATTTT.

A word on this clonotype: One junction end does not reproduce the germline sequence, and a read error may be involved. This chain's CDR3 is CAITGASSGNTVYF. The CDR3 DNA reads TGTGCCATCACTGGGGCAAGCTCTGGAAACACCGTATATTTT. The chain uses TRBV10-3 and TRBJ1-3; perhaps TRBD1 as D (5 bases). CDR1 is ENHRY and CDR2 is SYGVKD in the germline V gene. The CDR3 runs to 14 residues.

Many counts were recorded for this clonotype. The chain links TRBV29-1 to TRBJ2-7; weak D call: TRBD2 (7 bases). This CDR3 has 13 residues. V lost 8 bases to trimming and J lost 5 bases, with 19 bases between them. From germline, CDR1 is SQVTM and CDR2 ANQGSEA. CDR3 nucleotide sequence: TGCAGCTGCGAGGAGGGGGGGGTCGACGAGCAGTACTTC. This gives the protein CSCEEGGVDEQYF.

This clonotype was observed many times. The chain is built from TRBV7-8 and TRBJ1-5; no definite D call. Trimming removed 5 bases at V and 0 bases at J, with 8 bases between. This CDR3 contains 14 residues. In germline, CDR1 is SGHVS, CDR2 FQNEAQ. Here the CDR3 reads CASSERASNQPQHF. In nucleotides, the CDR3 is TGTGCCAGCAGCGAGAGGGCTAGCAATCAGCCCCAGCATTTT.

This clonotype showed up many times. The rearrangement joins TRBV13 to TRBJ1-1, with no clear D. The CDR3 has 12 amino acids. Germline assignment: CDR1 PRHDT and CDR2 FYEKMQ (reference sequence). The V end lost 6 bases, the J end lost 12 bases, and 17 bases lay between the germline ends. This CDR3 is CASRASGPYPFF. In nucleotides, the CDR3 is TGTGCCAGCAGAGCCTCGGGCCCCTATCCTTTCTTT.

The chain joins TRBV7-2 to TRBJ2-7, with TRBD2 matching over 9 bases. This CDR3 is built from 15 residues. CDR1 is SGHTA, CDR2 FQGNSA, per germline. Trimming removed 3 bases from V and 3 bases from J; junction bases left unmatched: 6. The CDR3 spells CASSLGGTSNYEQYF. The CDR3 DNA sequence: TGTGCCAGCAGCTTGGGGGGGACTAGCAACTACGAGCAGTACTTC.

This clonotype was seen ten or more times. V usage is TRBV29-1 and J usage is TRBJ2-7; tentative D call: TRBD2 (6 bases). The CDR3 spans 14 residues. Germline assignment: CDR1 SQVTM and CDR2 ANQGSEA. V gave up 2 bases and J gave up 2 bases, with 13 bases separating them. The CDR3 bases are TGCAGCGTTGAACCCGTCCCGGGAGCCTACGAGCAGTACTTC. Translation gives CSVEPVPGAYEQYF.

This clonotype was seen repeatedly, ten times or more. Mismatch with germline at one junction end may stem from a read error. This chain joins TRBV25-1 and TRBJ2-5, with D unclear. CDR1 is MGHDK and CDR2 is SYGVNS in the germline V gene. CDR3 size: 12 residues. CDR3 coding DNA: TGTGCCAACAGTGAATTAGGAGAGACCCAGTACTTC. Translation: CANSELGETQYF.

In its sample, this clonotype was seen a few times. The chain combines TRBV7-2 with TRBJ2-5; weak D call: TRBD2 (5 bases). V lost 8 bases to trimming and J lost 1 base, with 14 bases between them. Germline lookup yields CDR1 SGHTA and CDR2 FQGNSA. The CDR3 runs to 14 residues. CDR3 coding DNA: TGTGCCAGCGGCTCCCCCCGGGGCCAAGAGACCCAGTACTTC. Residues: CASGSPRGQETQYF.

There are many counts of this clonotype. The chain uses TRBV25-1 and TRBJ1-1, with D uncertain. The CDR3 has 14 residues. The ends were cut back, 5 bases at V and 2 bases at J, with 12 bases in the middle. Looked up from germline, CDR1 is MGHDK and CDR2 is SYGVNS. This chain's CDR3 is CASSIGSANTEAFF. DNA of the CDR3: TGTGCCAGCAGTATAGGGAGCGCTAACACTGAAGCTTTCTTT. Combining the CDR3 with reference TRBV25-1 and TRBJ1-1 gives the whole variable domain EADIYQTPRYLVIGTGKKITLECSQTMGHDKMYWYQQDPGMELHLIHYSYGVNSTEKGDLSSESTVSRIRTEHFPLTLESARPSHTSQYLCASSIGSANTEAFFGQGTRLTVV.

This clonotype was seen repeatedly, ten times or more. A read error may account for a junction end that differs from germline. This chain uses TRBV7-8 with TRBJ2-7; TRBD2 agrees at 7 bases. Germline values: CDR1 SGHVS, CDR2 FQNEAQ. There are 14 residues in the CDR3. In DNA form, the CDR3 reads TGTGCCAGCAGCCTAGCGGTAGGAGGAGGCGAGCAGTACTTC. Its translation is CASSLAVGGGEQYF.

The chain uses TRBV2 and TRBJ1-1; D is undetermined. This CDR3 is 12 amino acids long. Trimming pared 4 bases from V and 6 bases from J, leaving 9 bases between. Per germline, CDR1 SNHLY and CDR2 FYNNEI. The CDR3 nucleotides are TGTGCCAGCAGTGCTACAGATCCTGAAGCTTTCTTT. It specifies CASSATDPEAFF.